This passage covers 14 T cell receptor beta chains from one sample sequenced in a study of blood T cell repertoires in COVID-19. Clones were sequenced by immunoSEQ multiplex PCR, and TCRdb holds only the in-frame ones, with some missing. The sample lists about 140,000 clones, approximately 82% seen once, with roughly 10% in the top ten. Specimen: peripheral blood. The source of these receptors is a man aged 60-69 years with active or convalescent COVID-19.

CDR3 coding DNA: TGTGCGGCAGGGCGTAAATTCTACGAGCAGTACTTC. Protein sequence: CAAGRKFYEQYF. The V and J genes are TRBV2 and TRBJ2-7; maybe TRBD1 (5 bases). The CDR3 has 12 amino acids. Germline V gene lookup returns CDR1 SNHLY and CDR2 FYNNEI.

This clone was seen a few times. V usage is TRBV7-2 and J usage is TRBJ1-2; tentatively, D is TRBD1 (6 bases). The germline V and J ends were trimmed by 6 bases and 2 bases, with 16 bases remaining between them. This CDR3 has 15 residues. Germline lookup yields CDR1 SGHTA and CDR2 FQGNSA. The CDR3 here is CASRAPGTPNYGYTF. In DNA, the CDR3 is TGTGCCAGCAGGGCCCCCGGGACACCCAACTATGGCTACACCTTC.

This CDR3 reads CASSSKLGTDTQYF. The DNA of the CDR3 is TGTGCCAGCAGCTCCAAGCTGGGCACAGATACGCAGTATTTT. The J gene is TRBJ2-3, the V gene TRBV11-3; D gene unclear. This CDR3 spans 14 amino acids. Deletions cut 4 bases from V and 1 base from J, with 9 bases between. Looked up from germline, CDR1 is SGHNT and CDR2 is YENEEA. Based on the CDR3 plus reference TRBV11-3 and TRBJ2-3, the full variable domain is EAGVVQSPRYKIIEKKQPVAFWCNPISGHNTLYWYLQNLGQGPELLIRYENEEAVDDSQLPKDRFSAERLKGVDSTLKIQPAELGDSAVYLCASSSKLGTDTQYFGPGTRLTVL.

J is TRBJ1-5 and V is TRBV6-5; D is undetermined. The CDR3 totals 16 residues. V was shortened by 0 bases and J by 0 bases, with 9 bases between the two germline ends. Per the germline V gene, CDR1 is MNHEY and CDR2 is SVGAGI. The CDR3 DNA follows: TGTGCCAGCAGTTACTCGAGGGAAAATAGCAATCAGCCCCAGCATTTT. It encodes CASSYSRENSNQPQHF.

The V and J genes are TRBV5-1 and TRBJ1-2, with TRBD1 matching 7 bases. Trimming cost V 4 bases and J 3 bases; bases outside gene matches: 3. Germline V gene sequence: CDR1 SGHRS, CDR2 YFSETQ. This CDR3 comprises 13 residues. The CDR3, as DNA: TGCGCCAGCAGCCCCACAGGGGACTATGGCTACACCTTC. Amino acid sequence: CASSPTGDYGYTF.

V is TRBV18 and J is TRBJ2-1; 11 bases align to TRBD2. This CDR3 has 16 amino acids. V dropped 0 bases and J dropped 9; count of bases not matched to a gene: 7. The germline CDR1 and CDR2 sequences are KGHSH and LQKENI. CDR3 nucleotide sequence: TGTGCCAGCTCACCACCGGACCTAGCGGGAGGCGGTGAGCAGTTCTTC. Amino acids: CASSPPDLAGGGEQFF.

This clone was seen only once. The chain is built from TRBV29-1 and TRBJ1-1; D is possibly TRBD1 (6 bases). The germline V gene has CDR1 SQVTM and CDR2 ANQGSEA. Deletions cut 6 bases from V and 0 bases from J, with 8 bases between. The CDR3 is 12 residues long. The CDR3 bases are TGCAGCGTGGACAGAGTGAACACTGAAGCTTTCTTT. Translated, it gives CSVDRVNTEAFF.

This clone was detected only once. The chain recombines TRBV6-2 or TRBV6-3 with TRBJ2-3; 8 positions match TRBD2. This CDR3 contains 16 residues. Germline assignment: CDR1 MNHEY and CDR2 SVGEGT. V dropped 2 bases and J dropped 5; count of bases not matched to a gene: 9. CDR3: CASSYGIGTRGDTQYF. CDR3 coding DNA: TGTGCCAGCAGTTACGGAATCGGGACTAGAGGAGATACGCAGTATTTT.

The chain has TRBV19 and TRBJ2-3; D not certain. Germline lookup yields CDR1 LNHDA and CDR2 SQIVND (reference sequence). The CDR3 is made up of 14 amino acids. V was trimmed by 5 bases and J by 0 bases, leaving 9 bases between them. The chain's CDR3 is CASSGGTSTDTQYF. For the CDR3, the DNA is TGTGCCAGTAGTGGCGGAACTAGCACAGATACGCAGTATTTT. The full variable domain, in which reference TRBV19 and TRBJ2-3 provide the parts outside the CDR3, is DGGITQSPKYLFRKEGQNVTLSCEQNLNHDAMYWYRQDPGQGLRLIYYSQIVNDFQKGDIAEGYSVSREKKESFPLTVTSAQKNPTAFYLCASSGGTSTDTQYFGPGTRLTVL.

About this clone: The sample holds other DNA sequences that translate to the same CDR3. The gene calls are TRBV2 and TRBJ1-3; 7 bases agree with TRBD1. The germline gives CDR1 SNHLY, CDR2 FYNNEI. Unmatched junction bases numbered 2, after V lost 4 bases and J lost 5 bases. This CDR3 contains 13 residues. The CDR3 nucleotides read TGTGCCAGCAGTGGACAGGGAAGAAACACCATATATTTT. This encodes CASSGQGRNTIYF. Full variable domain (rest looked up from reference TRBV2 and TRBJ1-3): EPEVTQTPSHQVTQMGQEVILRCVPISNHLYFYWYRQILGQKVEFLVSFYNNEISEKSEIFDDQFSVERPDGSNFTLKIRSTKLEDSAMYFCASSGQGRNTIYFGEGSWLTVV.

The CDR3 here is CASRGRTVTEAFF. CDR3 in DNA: TGTGCCAGCAGGGGCAGGACAGTCACTGAAGCTTTCTTT. The V call is TRBV6-5, the J call TRBJ1-1; tentatively, D is TRBD1 (6 bases). CDR1 is MNHEY and CDR2 is SVGAGI in the germline V gene. Trimming cost V 6 bases and J 4 bases, with 12 bases left between them. This CDR3 is 13 amino acids long.

The V call is TRBV5-1, the J call TRBJ1-2, with 8 positions matching TRBD1. Trimming cost V 4 bases and J 3 bases; bases outside gene matches: 5. The germline CDR1 and CDR2 sequences are SGHRS and YFSETQ. This CDR3 contains 14 residues. The CDR3 protein is CASSPGQGDYGYTF. DNA of the CDR3: TGCGCCAGCAGCCCCGGACAGGGCGACTATGGCTACACCTTC.

The genes are TRBV6-5 and TRBJ1-1, with 10 bases lining up with TRBD1. Trimming at V came to 7 bases and at J to 1 base, leaving 6 bases not matched to a gene. The CDR3 consists of 15 residues. Germline V gene lookup returns CDR1 MNHEY and CDR2 SVGAGI. The DNA of the CDR3 is TGTGCCAGCATAAGGGACAGGGGAAGGAACACTGAAGCTTTCTTT. Its protein product is CASIRDRGRNTEAFF.

The chain combines TRBV19 with TRBJ2-5; 8 bases match TRBD2. Germline loops: CDR1 LNHDA, CDR2 SQIVND (reference sequence). The CDR3 spans 15 residues. The J segment lost 3 bases and the V segment lost 3 bases, leaving 6 bases of the junction unmatched. CDR3 coding DNA: TGTGCCAGTAGTATTATTAGCGGGGTTGAAGAGACCCAGTACTTC. Encoded protein: CASSIISGVEETQYF. The full variable domain, with the rest looked up from reference TRBV19 and TRBJ2-5, is DGGITQSPKYLFRKEGQNVTLSCEQNLNHDAMYWYRQDPGQGLRLIYYSQIVNDFQKGDIAEGYSVSREKKESFPLTVTSAQKNPTAFYLCASSIISGVEETQYFGPGTRLLVL.